Shown below are 12 T cell receptor beta chains from a single sample sequenced in a study of blood T cell repertoires in COVID-19. TCRdb's table, derived via immunoSEQ multiplex PCR, lists solely in-frame clones and lacks some. This sample has some 150,000 clones; around 91% occur once, and the top ten carry around 0.77%. The sequencing input was PBMCs or T cells enriched from blood (not recorded which). The receptors originated from a woman between 18 and 30 years old who had recovered from COVID-19.

As concerns this clone: An end of the junction differs from the germline gene, which may be a read error. The chain links TRBV7-7 to TRBJ2-1; 8 nucleotides match TRBD2. The CDR3 covers 15 residues. Germline CDR1 is SSHAT and CDR2 is FNYEAQ (reference sequence). The CDR3 DNA follows: TGTGCTAGCAGCTTAGCGGCGGGGGGAGCCACTGAGCAGTTCTTC. Translating it yields CASSLAAGGATEQFF.

CDR3 sequence reads: CASSYLEVSYEQYF. The DNA for the CDR3 is TGTGCCAGCAGTTACTTGGAGGTCTCCTACGAGCAGTACTTC. The chain combines TRBV6-5 with TRBJ2-7; weak D call: TRBD2 (5 bases). Trimming removed 1 base at V and 0 bases at J, with 7 bases between. The CDR3 has 14 residues. Germline values: CDR1 MNHEY, CDR2 SVGAGI.

The chain uses TRBV7-9 and TRBJ1-1; D is ambiguous. The germline V gene has CDR1 SEHNR and CDR2 FQNEAQ (reference sequence). V was shortened by 8 bases and J by 1 base, with 17 bases between the two germline ends. This CDR3 spans 15 amino acids. The CDR3 DNA is TGTGCCAGCTCCCTCGGTACGGGGTGGAACACTGAAGCTTTCTTT. Encoded protein: CASSLGTGWNTEAFF. Together with reference TRBV7-9 and TRBJ1-1, the CDR3 gives the full variable domain: DTGVSQNPRHKITKRGQNVTFRCDPISEHNRLYWYRQTLGQGPEFLTYFQNEAQLEKSRLLSDRFSAERPKGSFSTLEIQRTEQGDSAMYLCASSLGTGWNTEAFFGQGTRLTVV.

The chain uses TRBV28 and TRBJ1-1; TRBD1 might be the D (5 bases). Germline CDR1 reads MDHEN; CDR2 reads SYDVKM. The CDR3 is 15 residues long. The V gene lost 6 bases and the J gene lost 3 bases, with 17 bases spanning the gap. The CDR3 is CASRNQGVADTEAFF. The DNA for the CDR3 is TGTGCCAGCAGGAATCAAGGGGTGGCAGACACTGAAGCTTTCTTT.

The chain's CDR3 is CASSLRTGRGWNTIYF. Here the CDR3 DNA reads TGTGCCAGCAGCTTACGAACGGGGAGAGGATGGAACACCATATATTTT. V is TRBV14 and J is TRBJ1-3; no definite D call. The CDR3 runs to 16 residues. The germline V and J ends were trimmed by 5 bases and 7 bases, with 21 bases remaining between them. Germline assignment: CDR1 SGHDN and CDR2 FVKESK. The full variable domain, completed using reference TRBV14 and TRBJ1-3, is EAGVTQFPSHSVIEKGQTVTLRCDPISGHDNLYWYRRVMGKEIKFLLHFVKESKQDESGMPNNRFLAERTGGTYSTLKVQPAELEDSGVYFCASSLRTGRGWNTIYFGEGSWLTVV.

This chain uses TRBV5-1 with TRBJ2-5; a possible D gene is TRBD2 (5 bases). The germline gives CDR1 SGHRS, CDR2 YFSETQ. The CDR3 length is 17 residues. Trimming removed 0 bases from V and 4 bases from J, with 19 bases in between. The CDR3 loop reads CASSLGFRGSVGETQYF. The CDR3 DNA is TGCGCCAGCAGCTTGGGGTTCCGGGGATCGGTAGGAGAGACCCAGTACTTC.

The V gene is TRBV11-2, the J gene TRBJ2-7; TRBD1 matches at 12 bases. There are 16 residues in the CDR3. The trim removed 3 bases at V and 7 bases at J, leaving 10 bases unmatched. The germline CDR1 and CDR2 sequences are SGHAT and FQNNGV. The CDR3 bases are TGTGCCAGCAGCTTTTTAAAGGGACAGGGGGCGGGGGAGCAGTACTTC. Residues: CASSFLKGQGAGEQYF.

This chain joins TRBV11-3 and TRBJ2-3; TRBD2 matches at 16 bases. Germline V gene data show CDR1 as SGHNT and CDR2 as YENEEA. This CDR3 has 16 residues. The V segment lost 4 bases and the J segment 3 bases; nucleotides outside the gene matches: 1. The CDR3 is CASSSGLAGGTDTQYF. CDR3 DNA: TGTGCCAGCAGCTCGGGACTAGCGGGAGGGACAGATACGCAGTATTTT. Full variable domain (outside the CDR3, taken from reference TRBV11-3 and TRBJ2-3): EAGVVQSPRYKIIEKKQPVAFWCNPISGHNTLYWYLQNLGQGPELLIRYENEEAVDDSQLPKDRFSAERLKGVDSTLKIQPAELGDSAVYLCASSSGLAGGTDTQYFGPGTRLTVL.

This clone is a singleton in its sample. This chain links TRBV12-3 or TRBV12-4 with TRBJ1-6; D ambiguous. The CDR3 spans 12 residues. With 5 bases removed from V and 5 bases from J, the gap between germline ends came to 4 bases. CDR3 loop: CASSENNSPLHF. As DNA, the CDR3 is TGTGCCAGCAGTGAGAATAATTCACCCCTCCACTTT.

There are a few counts of this clone. V gene TRBV3-1 (or the pseudogene TRBV3-2) combines with J gene TRBJ2-1; 10 positions agree with TRBD2. Germline V gives CDR1 LGHDT, CDR2 YNNKEL (reference sequence). The CDR3 totals 15 residues. The J segment lost 4 bases and the V segment lost 6 bases, leaving 6 bases of the junction unmatched. This chain's CDR3 is CASSSGTSDYNEQFF. DNA for the CDR3: TGTGCCAGCAGTTCCGGGACTAGCGATTACAATGAGCAGTTCTTC.

On this clone itself: Different DNA sequences within this sample yield the same CDR3. The chain uses TRBV5-1 and TRBJ2-6; D ambiguous. This CDR3 contains 18 residues. The V gene's germline CDR1 is SGHRS and CDR2 YFSETQ. V lost 0 bases to trimming and J lost 0 bases, with 13 bases between them. In DNA form, the CDR3 reads TGCGCCAGCAGCTTGGTTCTGGGCCCGAGCTCTGGGGCCAACGTCCTGACTTTC. This encodes CASSLVLGPSSGANVLTF.

The chain recombines TRBV30 with TRBJ2-1; D perhaps matches TRBD2 (5 bases). Per the germline V gene, CDR1 is GTSNPN and CDR2 is SVGIG (reference sequence). Between the trimmed V and J ends, which lost 3 bases and 9 bases, there was a span of 6 bases. CDR3 size: 10 residues. The CDR3 nucleotides read TGTGCCTGGAGGGGAGTTGAGCAGTTCTTC. Its protein is CAWRGVEQFF.